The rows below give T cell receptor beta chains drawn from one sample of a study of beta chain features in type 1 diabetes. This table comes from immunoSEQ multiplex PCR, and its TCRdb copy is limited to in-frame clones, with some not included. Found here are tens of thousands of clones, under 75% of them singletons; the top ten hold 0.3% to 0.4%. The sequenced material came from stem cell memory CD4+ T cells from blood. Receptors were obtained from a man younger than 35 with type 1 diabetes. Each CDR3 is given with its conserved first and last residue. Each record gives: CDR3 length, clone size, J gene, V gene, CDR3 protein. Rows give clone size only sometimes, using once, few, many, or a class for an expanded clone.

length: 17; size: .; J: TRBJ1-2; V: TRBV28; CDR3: CASRRPAGDRGGYGYTF
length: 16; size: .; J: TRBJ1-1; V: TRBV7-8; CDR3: CASSLATTGGRAEAFF
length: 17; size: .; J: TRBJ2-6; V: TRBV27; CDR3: CASSLGTSGSGANVLTF
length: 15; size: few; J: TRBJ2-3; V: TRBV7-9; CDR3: CASSLAVGLTDTQYF
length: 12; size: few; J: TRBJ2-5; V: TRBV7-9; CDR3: CASSAPGETQYF
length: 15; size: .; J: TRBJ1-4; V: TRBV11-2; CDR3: CASSPSHATNEKLFF
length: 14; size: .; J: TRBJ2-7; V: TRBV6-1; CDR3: CASSGDRTSDEQYF
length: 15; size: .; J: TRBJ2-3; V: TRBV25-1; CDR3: CASSDTGYRTDTQYF
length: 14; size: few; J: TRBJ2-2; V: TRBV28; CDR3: CASRGQGQSGELFF
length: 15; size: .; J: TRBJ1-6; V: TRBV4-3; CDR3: CASSPGTYYNSPLHF
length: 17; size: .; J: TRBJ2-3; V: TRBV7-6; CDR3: CASSLGRGRELADTQYF
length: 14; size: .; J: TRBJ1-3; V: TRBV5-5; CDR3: CASSGGTAGNTIYF
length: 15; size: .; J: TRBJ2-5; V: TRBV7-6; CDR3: CASSLPGQGQETQYF
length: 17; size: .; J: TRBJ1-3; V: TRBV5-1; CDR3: CASSSGTGGASGNTIYF
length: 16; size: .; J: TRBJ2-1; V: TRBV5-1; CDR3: CASTLRPSGPYNEQFF
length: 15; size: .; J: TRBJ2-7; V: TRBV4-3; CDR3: CASSQDRQGSYEQYF
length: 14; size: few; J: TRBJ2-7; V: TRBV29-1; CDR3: CSVRIGHGSYEQYF
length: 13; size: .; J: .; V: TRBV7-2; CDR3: CASSFDRNYEQYF
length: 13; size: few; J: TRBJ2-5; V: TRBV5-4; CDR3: CASSQSNQETQYF
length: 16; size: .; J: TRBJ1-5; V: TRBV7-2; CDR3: CASSLGGTNLGQPQHF
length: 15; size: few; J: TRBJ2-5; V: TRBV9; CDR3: CASSVSWTSGETQYF
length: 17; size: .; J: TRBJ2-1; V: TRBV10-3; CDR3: CAIRVTPTSGGYNEQFF
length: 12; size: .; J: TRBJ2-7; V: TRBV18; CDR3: CASSQSEGEQYF
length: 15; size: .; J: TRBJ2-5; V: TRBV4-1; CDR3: CASSQVLAGGETQYF
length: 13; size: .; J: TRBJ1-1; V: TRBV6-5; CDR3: CASTRLGAQKAFF
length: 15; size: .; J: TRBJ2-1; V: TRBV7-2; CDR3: CASSNWGLAVNEQFF
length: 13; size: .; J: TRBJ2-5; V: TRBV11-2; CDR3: CASSLAREETQYF
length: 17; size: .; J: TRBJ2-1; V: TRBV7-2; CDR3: CASRTSGALGGINEQFF
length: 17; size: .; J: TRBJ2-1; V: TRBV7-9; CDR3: CASSLVTAGLNRDEQFF
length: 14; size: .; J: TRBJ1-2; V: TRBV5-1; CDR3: CASSLDSNNYGYTF
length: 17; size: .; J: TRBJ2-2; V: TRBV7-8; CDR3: CASSLVAGLGGTGELFF
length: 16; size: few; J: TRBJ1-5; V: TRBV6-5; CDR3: CASSSQRGTVNQPQHF